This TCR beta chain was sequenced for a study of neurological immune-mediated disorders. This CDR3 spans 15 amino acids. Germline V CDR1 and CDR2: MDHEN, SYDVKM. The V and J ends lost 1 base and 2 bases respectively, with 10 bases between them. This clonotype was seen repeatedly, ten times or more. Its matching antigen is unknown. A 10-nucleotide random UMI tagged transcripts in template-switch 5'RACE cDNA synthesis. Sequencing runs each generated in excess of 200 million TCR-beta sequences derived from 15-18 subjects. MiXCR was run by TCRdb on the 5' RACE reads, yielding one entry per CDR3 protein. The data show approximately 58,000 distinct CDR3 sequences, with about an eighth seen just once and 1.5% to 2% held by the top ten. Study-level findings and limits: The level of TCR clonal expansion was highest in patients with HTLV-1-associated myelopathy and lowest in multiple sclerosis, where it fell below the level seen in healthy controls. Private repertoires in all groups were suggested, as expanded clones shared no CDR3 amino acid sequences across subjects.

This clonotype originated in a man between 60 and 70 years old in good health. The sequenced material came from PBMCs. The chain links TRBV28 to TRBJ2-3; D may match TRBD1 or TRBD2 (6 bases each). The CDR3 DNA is TGTGCCAGCAGTTTATCGGGGGCCCTCACAGATACGCAGTATTTT. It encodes CASSLSGALTDTQYF.